The present entry profiles one TCR beta chain with its context. V was trimmed by 2 bases and J by 4 bases, leaving 14 bases between them. This CDR3 comprises 15 residues. Germline V gene lookup returns CDR1 LNHDA and CDR2 SQIVND (reference sequence). Assay: immunoSEQ multiplex PCR; the TCRdb copy retains only in-frame clones and omits some. Seen here are 85,000 to 95,000 clones, approximately 89% observed once, and the top ten hold roughly 0.92%. The data stem from a study of control samples from healthy donors and cancer patients. The sequence was collected from a woman in her twenties or thirties in good health. The chain couples TRBV19 to TRBJ1-2; D gene unclear. The sequenced sample consisted of blood. The CDR3 DNA is TGTGCCAGTAGTATATCCCAGGCCTCGTTCTATGGCTACACCTTC. Its translation: CASSISQASFYGYTF.